This T cell receptor (beta chain) was identified during a study of human T cells and chemical hapten exposure. V shed 6 bases, J shed 3 bases, and the junction held 7 bases outside the gene matches. The CDR3 runs to 15 residues. TCRdb used MiXCR to reprocess the RACE reads, holding one entry per CDR3 protein. The repertoire includes 65,000 to 95,000 distinct CDR3 sequences, around 9.4% of them detected once, and roughly 1.5% sits in the top ten. This clonotype showed up many times. Stated time point: healthy volunteer bleed at 6 weeks. Extraction of total RNA was performed on unfractionated whole blood.

V is TRBV12-3 or TRBV12-4 and J is TRBJ2-1; TRBD2 agrees at 8 bases. Sequenced: whole blood. This sequence was found in a female donor in good health. Some clones in this sample may be carry-over from other donors' samples. The CDR3 reads CASRPGGAFYNEQFF. CDR3 DNA: TGTGCCAGCAGGCCCGGGGGGGCCTTCTACAATGAGCAGTTCTTC.